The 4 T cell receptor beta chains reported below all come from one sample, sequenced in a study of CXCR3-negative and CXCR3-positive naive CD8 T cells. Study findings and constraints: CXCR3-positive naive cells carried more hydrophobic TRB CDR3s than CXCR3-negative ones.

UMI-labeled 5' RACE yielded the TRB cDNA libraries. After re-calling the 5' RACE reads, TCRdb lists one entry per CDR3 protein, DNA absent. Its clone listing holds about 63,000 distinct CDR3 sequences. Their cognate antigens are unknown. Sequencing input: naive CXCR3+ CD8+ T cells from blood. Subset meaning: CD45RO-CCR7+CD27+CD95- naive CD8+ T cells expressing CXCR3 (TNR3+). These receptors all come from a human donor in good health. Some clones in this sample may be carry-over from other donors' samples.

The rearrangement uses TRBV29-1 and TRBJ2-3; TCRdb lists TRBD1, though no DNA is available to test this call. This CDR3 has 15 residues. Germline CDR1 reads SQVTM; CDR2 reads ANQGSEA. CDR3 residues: CSVEGPGPGTDTQYF.

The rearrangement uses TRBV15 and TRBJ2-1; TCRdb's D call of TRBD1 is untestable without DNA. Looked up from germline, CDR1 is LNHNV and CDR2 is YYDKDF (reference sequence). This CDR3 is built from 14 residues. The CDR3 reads CATSREWGANEQFF. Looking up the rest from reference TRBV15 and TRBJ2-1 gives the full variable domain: DAMVIQNPRYQVTQFGKPVTLSCSQTLNHNVMYWYQQKSSQAPKLLFHYYDKDFNNEADTPDNFQSRRPNTSFCFLDIRSPGLGDTAMYLCATSREWGANEQFFGPGTRLTVL.

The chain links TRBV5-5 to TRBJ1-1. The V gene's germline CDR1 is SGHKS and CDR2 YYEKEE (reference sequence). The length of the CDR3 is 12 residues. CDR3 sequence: CASSLGYTEAFF. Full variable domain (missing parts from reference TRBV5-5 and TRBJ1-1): DAGVTQSPTHLIKTRGQQVTLRCSPISGHKSVSWYQQVLGQGPQFIFQYYEKEERGRGNFPDRFSARQFPNYSSELNVNALLLGDSALYLCASSLGYTEAFFGQGTRLTVV.

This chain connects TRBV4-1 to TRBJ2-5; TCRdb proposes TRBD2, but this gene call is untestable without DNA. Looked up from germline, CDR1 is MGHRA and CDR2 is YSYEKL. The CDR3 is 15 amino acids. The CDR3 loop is CASSQGLASQETQYF.